This TCR beta chain was captured in a study of cytomegalovirus exposure and HLA in healthy donors. Study details: Of all 400 or so donors who were genotyped, around 82% belonged to the Caucasian-associated ancestry cluster. Study-wide results and limits: Sequences of the TCR beta chain were said to predict the HLA-A and HLA-B alleles of most subjects accurately.

This clone has more than one count but fewer than ten. Its antigen is currently unknown. V was clipped by 2 bases and J by 6 bases; unmatched bases: 9. The CDR3 spans 15 residues. Germline-derived CDR1 and CDR2 are SEHNR and FQNEAQ (reference sequence). The PCR contained 60 Vbeta and 13 Jbeta primers. Sequencing was performed with immunoSEQ multiplex PCR; in TCRdb, only in-frame clones are kept and a portion is missing. The sample records under 45,000 clones, under 65% being singletons. This chain links TRBV7-9 with TRBJ2-7; 8 positions match TRBD1. The origin of this receptor is a human donor in good health. The specimen sequenced was PBMCs. In DNA, the CDR3 is TGTGCCAGCAGCTTAATCCAGGGGGCCAGGCGCGAGCAGTACTTC. The encoded protein is CASSLIQGARREQYF. Together with reference TRBV7-9 and TRBJ2-7, the CDR3 gives the full variable domain: DTGVSQNPRHKITKRGQNVTFRCDPISEHNRLYWYRQTLGQGPEFLTYFQNEAQLEKSRLLSDRFSAERPKGSFSTLEIQRTEQGDSAMYLCASSLIQGARREQYFGPGTRLTVT.